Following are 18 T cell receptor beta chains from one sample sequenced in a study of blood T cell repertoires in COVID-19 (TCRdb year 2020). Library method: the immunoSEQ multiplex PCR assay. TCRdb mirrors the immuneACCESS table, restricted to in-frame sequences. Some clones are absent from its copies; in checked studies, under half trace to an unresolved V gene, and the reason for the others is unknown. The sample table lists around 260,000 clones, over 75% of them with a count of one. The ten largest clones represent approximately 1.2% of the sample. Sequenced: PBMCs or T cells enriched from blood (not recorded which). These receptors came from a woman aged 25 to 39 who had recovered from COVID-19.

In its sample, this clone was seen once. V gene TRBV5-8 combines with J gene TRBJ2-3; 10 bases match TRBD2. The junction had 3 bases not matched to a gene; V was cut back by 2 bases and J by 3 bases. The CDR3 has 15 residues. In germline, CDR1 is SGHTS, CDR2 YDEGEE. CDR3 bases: TGTGCCAGCAGCTTTTCTAGCGGGAGTACAGATACGCAGTATTTT. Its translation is CASSFSSGSTDTQYF.

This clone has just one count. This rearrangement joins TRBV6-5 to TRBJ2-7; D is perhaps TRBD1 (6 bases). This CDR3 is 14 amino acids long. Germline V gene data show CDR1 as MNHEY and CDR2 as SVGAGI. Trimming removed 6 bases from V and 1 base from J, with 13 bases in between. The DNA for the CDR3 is TGTGCCAGCAGCTCCGGGACACTGTCCTACGAGCAGTACTTC. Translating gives CASSSGTLSYEQYF.

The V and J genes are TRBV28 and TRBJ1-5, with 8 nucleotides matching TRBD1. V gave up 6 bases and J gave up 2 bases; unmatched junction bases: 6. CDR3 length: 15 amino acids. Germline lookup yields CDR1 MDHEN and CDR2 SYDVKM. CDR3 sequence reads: CASRPGGLGNQPQHF. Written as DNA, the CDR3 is TGTGCCAGCAGACCAGGGGGCTTGGGCAATCAGCCCCAGCATTTT.

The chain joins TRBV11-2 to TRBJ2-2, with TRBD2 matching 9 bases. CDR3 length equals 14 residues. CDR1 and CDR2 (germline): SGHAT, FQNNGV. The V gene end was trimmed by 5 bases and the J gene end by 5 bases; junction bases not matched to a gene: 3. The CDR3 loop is CASSGTSRTGELFF. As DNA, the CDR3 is TGTGCCAGCAGCGGGACTAGCAGAACCGGGGAGCTGTTTTTT.

The CDR3: CASSSQPGTNTEAFF. In nucleotides, the CDR3 is TGTGCCAGCAGTTCACAACCTGGGACTAACACTGAAGCTTTCTTT. This rearrangement joins TRBV28 to TRBJ1-1; weak D call: TRBD1 (5 bases). Germline CDR1 is MDHEN and CDR2 is SYDVKM. CDR3 length: 15 residues. V lost 4 bases and J 2 bases, leaving 14 bases between the germline ends.

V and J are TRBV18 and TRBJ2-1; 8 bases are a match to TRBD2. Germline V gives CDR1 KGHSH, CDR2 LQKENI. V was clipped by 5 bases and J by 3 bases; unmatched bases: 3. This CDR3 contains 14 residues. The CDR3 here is CASSGSGDYNEQFF. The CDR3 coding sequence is TGTGCCAGCTCAGGTAGCGGGGACTACAATGAGCAGTTCTTC.

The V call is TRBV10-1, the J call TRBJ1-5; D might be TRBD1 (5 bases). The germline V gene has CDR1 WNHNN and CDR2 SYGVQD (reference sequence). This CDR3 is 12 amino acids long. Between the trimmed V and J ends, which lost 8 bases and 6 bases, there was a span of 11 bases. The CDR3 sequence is CASDSGGQPQHF. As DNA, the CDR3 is TGCGCCAGCGACAGTGGCGGTCAGCCCCAGCATTTT.

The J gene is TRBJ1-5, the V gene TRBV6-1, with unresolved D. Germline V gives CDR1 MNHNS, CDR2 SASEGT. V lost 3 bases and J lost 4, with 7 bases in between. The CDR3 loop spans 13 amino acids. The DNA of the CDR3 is TGTGCCAGCAGTGAGTTCAGAAATCAGCCCCAGCATTTT. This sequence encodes CASSEFRNQPQHF.

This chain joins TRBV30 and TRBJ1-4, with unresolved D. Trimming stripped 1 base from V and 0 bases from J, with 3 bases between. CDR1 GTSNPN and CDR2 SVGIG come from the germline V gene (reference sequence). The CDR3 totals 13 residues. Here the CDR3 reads CAWSGATNEKLFF. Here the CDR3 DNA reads TGTGCCTGGAGTGGAGCAACTAATGAAAAACTGTTTTTT. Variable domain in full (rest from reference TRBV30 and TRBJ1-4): SQTIHQWPATLVQPVGSPLSLECTVEGTSNPNLYWYRQAAGRGLQLLFYSVGIGQISSEVPQNLSASRPQDRQFILSSKKLLLSDSGFYLCAWSGATNEKLFFGSGTQLSVL.

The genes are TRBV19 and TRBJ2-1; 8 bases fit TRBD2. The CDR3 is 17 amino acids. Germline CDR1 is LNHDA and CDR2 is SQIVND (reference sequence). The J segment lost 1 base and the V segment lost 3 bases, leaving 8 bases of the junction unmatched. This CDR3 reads CASSIFGTGGSYNEQFF. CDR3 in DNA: TGTGCCAGTAGTATTTTTGGAACGGGAGGGTCCTACAATGAGCAGTTCTTC.

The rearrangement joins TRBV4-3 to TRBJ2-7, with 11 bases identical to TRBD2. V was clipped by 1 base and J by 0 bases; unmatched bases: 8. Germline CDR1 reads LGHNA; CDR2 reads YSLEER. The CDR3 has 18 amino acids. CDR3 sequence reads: CASSQAGTSGSHSYEQYF. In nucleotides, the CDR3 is TGCGCCAGCAGCCAAGCAGGGACTAGCGGTTCTCACTCCTACGAGCAGTACTTC.

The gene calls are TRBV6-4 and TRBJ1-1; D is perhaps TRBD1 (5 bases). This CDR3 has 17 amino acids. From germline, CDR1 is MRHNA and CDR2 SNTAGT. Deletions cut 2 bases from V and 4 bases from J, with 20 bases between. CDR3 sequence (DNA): TGTGCCAGCAGTGACGAACTGGGTACGGGGGGTGGCACTGAAGCTTTCTTT. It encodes CASSDELGTGGGTEAFF.

The CDR3 loop reads CSVEGQTNTGELFF. The DNA for the CDR3 is TGCAGCGTTGAGGGCCAGACGAACACCGGGGAGCTGTTTTTT. The genes are TRBV29-1 and TRBJ2-2; D gene uncertain. Germline-derived CDR1 and CDR2 are SQVTM and ANQGSEA. The CDR3 sequence is 14 residues long. Trimming pared 3 bases from V and 0 bases from J, leaving 8 bases between.

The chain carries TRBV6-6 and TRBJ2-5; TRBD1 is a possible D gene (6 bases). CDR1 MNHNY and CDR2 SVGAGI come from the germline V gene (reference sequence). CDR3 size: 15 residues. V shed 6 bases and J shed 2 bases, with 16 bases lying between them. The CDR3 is CASSSTGHPQETQYF. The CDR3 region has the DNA TGTGCCAGCAGCTCCACGGGACACCCACAAGAGACCCAGTACTTC.

For the CDR3, the DNA is TGTGCCAGCAGCGTCCTCACTAGCGGGAGCACCGGGGAGCTGTTTTTT. The encoded protein is CASSVLTSGSTGELFF. This sequence joins TRBV9 and TRBJ2-2; 11 bases are shared with TRBD2. Germline CDR1 SGDLS, CDR2 YYNGEE. There are 16 residues in the CDR3. The V segment lost 2 bases and the J segment 4 bases; nucleotides outside the gene matches: 4.

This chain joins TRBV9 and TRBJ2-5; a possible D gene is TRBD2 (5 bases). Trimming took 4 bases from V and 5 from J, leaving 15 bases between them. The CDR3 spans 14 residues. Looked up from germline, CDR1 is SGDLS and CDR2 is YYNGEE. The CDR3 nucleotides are TGTGCCAGCAGCTCCCACCGGGCGGGTGAGACCCAGTACTTC. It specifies CASSSHRAGETQYF.

The CDR3 DNA sequence: TGTGCCAGCAGTCTTGCGGCGCCGCGGCTTGGCGAGCAGTACTTC. It specifies CASSLAAPRLGEQYF. V is TRBV6-5 and J is TRBJ2-7; no clear D gene. The length of the CDR3 is 15 residues. The germline CDR1 and CDR2 sequences are MNHEY and SVGAGI. V lost 5 bases, J lost 6 bases, and 20 bases lay in between.

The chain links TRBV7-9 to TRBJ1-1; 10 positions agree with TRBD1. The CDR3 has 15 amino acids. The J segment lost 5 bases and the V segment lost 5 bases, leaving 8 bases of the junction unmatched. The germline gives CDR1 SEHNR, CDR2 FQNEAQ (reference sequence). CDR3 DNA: TGTGCCAGCAGCCGAACAACGGGACAGGGGACTGAAGCTTTCTTT. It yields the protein CASSRTTGQGTEAFF. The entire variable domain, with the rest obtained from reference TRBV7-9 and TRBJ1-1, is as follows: DTGVSQNPRHKITKRGQNVTFRCDPISEHNRLYWYRQTLGQGPEFLTYFQNEAQLEKSRLLSDRFSAERPKGSFSTLEIQRTEQGDSAMYLCASSRTTGQGTEAFFGQGTRLTVV.